This TCR beta chain was profiled in a study of blood T cells in healthy people across ages (dated by TCRdb to 2014 to 2015). Notes on the research overall: In model experiments, roughly one uniquely barcoded TCR beta cDNA molecule per two T cells was captured by template switching. To track age-related changes in TCR beta repertoire diversity, the study relied on deep sequencing normalized with unique cDNA molecular identifiers. The donors were split into four age groups: young (average 16 years), middle-aged (about 40), aged (approximately 60) and long-lived (approximately 89). Donors of different ages were randomly distributed across sequencing lanes to avoid experimental bias. Using the same blood draw, the study looked at two additional independent replicas of 1 million unique cDNA reads for two donors, one aged 18 to 30 and the other aged 80 or older.

As concerns this clonotype: No cognate antigen has been identified for it. The junction differs from germline at one of its ends, possibly a read error.

The CDR3 runs 15 amino acids, cysteine and phenylalanine included. The entry retains the CDR3 DNA only, 45 bases that are in frame from base 1. CDR1 SGHTA and CDR2 FQGNSA were looked up in the germline V gene. What the authors observed across the whole study: Because donor CMV infection status was unknown, age-related changes in expanded clonotypes were potentially confounded. Compared with the aged group, the long-lived group had more naive CD4+ T cells, fewer expanded clones and increased TCR diversity, a pattern suggesting age selection. As age increased, observed TCR beta diversity per million T cells dropped in a roughly linear way, and a significant reduction was already evident by age about 36. The percentage of naive T cells measured by flow cytometry correlated strongly with observed TCR beta diversity. Bulk unsorted PBMC profiling prevented conclusive comparison of naive and antigen-experienced compartments. Estimates of total diversity based on one million sequenced T cells were considered lower bounds and underestimates.

Donors were roughly 40 systemically healthy Caucasian individuals from Russia aged roughly 6 to 100 years. Around 9.7 milliliters of peripheral blood were collected from each donor into EDTA-treated Vacutainer tubes. Ficoll-Paque density-gradient centrifugation was used to isolate PBMCs, with at least 6.5 million per sample. Total RNA was extracted from PBMCs with Trizol reagent, with at least 5 micrograms obtained per sample. The percentages of naive CD45RAhigh/CD27high T cells were determined by flow cytometry on a PBMC aliquot from every donor. Receptor libraries were prepared by 5' RACE. A second PCR of roughly 7 to 11 cycles was run with a J-beta primer mix and a sample-barcoded 5' primer. A template-switch 5' adaptor carrying 12 random nucleotides introduced a unique molecular identifier onto each TCR beta cDNA molecule. At least 2.5 million CDR3-containing paired-end reads were obtained from each sample. First-strand cDNA was synthesized from all RNA with the Mint cDNA synthesis kit, primed by a TRBC-specific oligonucleotide. Following uracil-DNA glycosylase treatment, a first 18-cycle PCR with universal primers M1SS and BC2_uni_R was performed on all cDNA. The paper's processing steps were these. Normalization of each sample was performed by random selection of 1 million high-quality reads, each carrying a distinct molecular identifier. Reads sharing molecular identifiers were discarded rather than binned into consensus sequences. MiTCR, run with a Q25 quality threshold and the strictest error-elimination algorithm, handled CDR3 identification, clonotype clustering and error correction. A nonparametric unseen species model using Euler transformation provided a lower-bound estimate of total TCR beta diversity. TCRdb reanalyzed the raw reads on its own, using fastp at Q25 for trimming and MiXCR for clone calling, and kept in-frame beta chains. Each record represents a unique CDR3 protein, reported with the most common genes and DNA among its rows. The V and J calls, along with clone size, are taken from TCRdb and not from the paper's own processing. The table for this sample lists roughly 1.9 million distinct CDR3 sequences; 39% of them were counted only once. The top ten hold 23% of the sample.

The sequenced sample consisted of blood. The receptor was isolated from a human donor in good health. Rearrangement joined TRBV7-2 to TRBJ2-1; there is no confident call for the D gene. For the CDR3, the sequence is CVSSLKRGNYNEQFF. The DNA sequence is given as TGTGTCAGCAGCTTGAAACGCGGCAACTACAATGAGCAGTTCTTC.